Shown below are 21 T cell receptor beta chains from a single sample sequenced in a study of CD8 T cells in ankylosing spondylitis. One entry per CDR3 protein, called by TCRdb with MiXCR from the 5' RACE reads. This table has approximately 39,000 distinct CDR3 sequences, approximately 9.9% appearing once. The source material was synovial fluid, either unsorted or a sorted T cell fraction (not recorded which). The receptors come from a male donor with ankylosing spondylitis.

The chain joins TRBV5-1 to TRBJ2-7, with a tentative D call TRBD1 (6 bases). V shed 4 bases and J shed 0 bases, with 11 bases lying between them. This CDR3 has 14 residues. Germline V CDR1 and CDR2: SGHRS, YFSETQ. The CDR3: CASSIPDSSYEQYF. CDR3 nucleotide sequence: TGCGCCAGCAGCATCCCGGACAGCTCCTACGAGCAGTACTTC.

This rearrangement joins TRBV27 to TRBJ2-7; weak D call: TRBD1 (6 bases). Looked up from germline, CDR1 is MNHEY and CDR2 is SMNVEV (reference sequence). CDR3 size: 15 residues. V was shortened by 5 bases and J by 0 bases, with 14 bases between the two germline ends. The CDR3 loop is CASSAQGSFSYEQYF. The CDR3, as DNA: TGTGCCAGCAGTGCACAGGGCTCCTTCTCCTACGAGCAGTACTTC.

This clonotype was counted between two and nine times. The chain links TRBV9 to TRBJ2-7, with no clear D. The CDR3 consists of 13 residues. Deletions cut 3 bases from V and 0 bases from J, with 7 bases between. Germline CDR1 and CDR2: SGDLS and YYNGEE. The CDR3 DNA reads as TGTGCCAGCAGCGGAGTTTCCTCCTACGAGCAGTACTTC. Translation: CASSGVSSYEQYF.

V and J are TRBV12-3 or TRBV12-4 and TRBJ2-5, with a tentative D call TRBD2 (6 bases). This CDR3 comprises 13 residues. V lost 6 bases and J lost 3, with 11 bases in between. The CDR3 sequence is CASSPGTEETQYF. The CDR3 region has the DNA TGTGCCAGCAGCCCAGGGACTGAAGAGACCCAGTACTTC.

This clonotype was counted many times. V is TRBV7-8 and J is TRBJ2-3; TRBD1 matches 7 bases. In germline, CDR1 is SGHVS, CDR2 FQNEAQ. The CDR3 length is 15 residues. With V trimmed by 5 bases and J by 2 bases, 7 bases remained unmatched. The CDR3 protein is CASSNRQGPTDTQYF. CDR3 in DNA: TGTGCCAGCAGCAATCGACAGGGTCCCACAGATACGCAGTATTTT.

This clonotype was seen repeatedly, ten times or more. This chain connects TRBV12-3 or TRBV12-4 to TRBJ2-1, with a weak D call TRBD1 (5 bases). The V and J ends lost 7 bases and 0 bases respectively, with 7 bases between them. The CDR3 totals 13 residues. The CDR3 loop is CASNQGSYNEQFF. Here the CDR3 DNA reads TGTGCCAGCAATCAGGGCTCCTACAATGAGCAGTTCTTC.

The chain recombines TRBV12-3 or TRBV12-4 with TRBJ1-5; 10 nucleotides line up with TRBD1. The junction had 3 bases not matched to a gene; V was cut back by 5 bases and J by 2 bases. The CDR3 is made up of 15 amino acids. CDR3 nucleotide sequence: TGTGCCAGCAGTGACAGGGGGCTGGGCAATCAGCCCCAGCATTTT. Protein: CASSDRGLGNQPQHF.

The J gene is TRBJ2-3, the V gene TRBV13, with D hard to call. CDR1 and CDR2 (germline): PRHDT, FYEKMQ (reference sequence). The V and J ends lost 5 bases and 6 bases respectively, with 12 bases between them. This CDR3 has 13 amino acids. CDR3 sequence: CASSPKLIDTQYF. The CDR3 DNA sequence: TGTGCCAGCAGCCCCAAACTAATTGATACGCAGTATTTT.

This clonotype was found many times. The chain combines TRBV28 with TRBJ2-1; D ambiguous. V gave up 1 base and J gave up 4 bases, with 14 bases separating them. This CDR3 has 16 amino acids. Germline V gene lookup returns CDR1 MDHEN and CDR2 SYDVKM. CDR3 coding DNA: TGTGCCAGCAGTTTATATTCGGGCCTCGATTACAATGAGCAGTTCTTC. Translated, it gives CASSLYSGLDYNEQFF.

This clonotype was counted only a few times. This chain's CDR3 is CASTLSPTGYNEQFF. The DNA for the CDR3 is TGTGCCAGTACCCTTTCCCCGACTGGTTACAATGAGCAGTTCTTC. The chain is built from TRBV19 and TRBJ2-1, with D uncertain. CDR3 length equals 15 residues. Deletions cut 7 bases from V and 4 bases from J, with 17 bases between. Germline loops: CDR1 LNHDA, CDR2 SQIVND (reference sequence). Full variable domain (outside the CDR3, taken from reference TRBV19 and TRBJ2-1): DGGITQSPKYLFRKEGQNVTLSCEQNLNHDAMYWYRQDPGQGLRLIYYSQIVNDFQKGDIAEGYSVSREKKESFPLTVTSAQKNPTAFYLCASTLSPTGYNEQFFGPGTRLTVL.

This clonotype has at least ten counts. The J gene is TRBJ2-7, the V gene TRBV29-1; 11 bases are a match to TRBD2. CDR3 length: 14 residues. With 5 bases clipped from V and 2 bases from J, the junction kept 5 bases outside the gene matches. Germline values: CDR1 SQVTM, CDR2 ANQGSEA. CDR3 DNA: TGCAGCGTTTTGACTAGCGGGAAACCCTACGAGCAGTACTTC. Amino acids: CSVLTSGKPYEQYF.

This clonotype was recorded many times. V gene TRBV27 combines with J gene TRBJ2-1; the D gene is possibly TRBD2 (5 bases). This CDR3 is built from 11 residues. The germline CDR1 and CDR2 sequences are MNHEY and SMNVEV (reference sequence). Between the trimmed V and J ends, which lost 8 bases and 4 bases, there was a span of 6 bases. Here the CDR3 DNA reads TGTGCCAGCGGGGAGTACAATGAGCAGTTCTTC. Translation: CASGEYNEQFF.

This clonotype has just a few counts. In nucleotides, the CDR3 is TGTGCCAGCAGCTTGAGACTAGCAATAGAGGGTTGGGGGGCGGGCACAGATACGCAGTATTTT. Translation: CASSLRLAIEGWGAGTDTQYF. The rearrangement links TRBV11-2 to TRBJ2-3, with D possibly matching TRBD2 (7 bases). The CDR3 length is 21 residues. Germline assignment: CDR1 SGHAT and CDR2 FQNNGV. Trimming stripped 3 bases from V and 1 base from J, with 29 bases between.

This clonotype has at least ten counts. The chain has TRBV7-6 and TRBJ1-4; unclear D gene. The CDR3 is made up of 15 amino acids. The V end lost 2 bases, the J end lost 0 bases, and 7 bases lay between the germline ends. Per germline, CDR1 SGHVS and CDR2 FNYEAQ. The CDR3: CASSLMSTTNEKLFF. CDR3 bases: TGTGCCAGCAGCTTAATGTCTACAACTAATGAAAAACTGTTTTTT.

In this sample, this clonotype turned up a few times. The DNA for the CDR3 is TGTGCCAGCAATGTTGAGGGCCGGAACCAAGAGACCCAGTACTTC. Encoded protein: CASNVEGRNQETQYF. V is TRBV9 and J is TRBJ2-5, with D perhaps TRBD2 (5 bases). This CDR3 contains 15 residues. V was clipped by 6 bases and J by 0 bases, with 15 bases between them. In germline, CDR1 is SGDLS, CDR2 YYNGEE.

This chain uses TRBV6-5 with TRBJ2-5; D is uncertain. The germline V gene encodes CDR1 MNHEY and CDR2 SVGAGI. This CDR3 has 12 amino acids. V lost 2 bases and J 3 bases, leaving 4 bases between the germline ends. The CDR3 protein is CASSYEKETQYF. CDR3 nucleotides: TGTGCCAGCAGTTACGAAAAAGAGACCCAGTACTTC.

V usage is TRBV11-2 and J usage is TRBJ2-3; TRBD1 agrees at 7 bases. Germline CDR1 is SGHAT and CDR2 is FQNNGV. The CDR3 spans 19 residues. Unmatched junction bases numbered 14, after V lost 1 base and J lost 1 base. The CDR3 reads CASSLVWTGVTSGTDTQYF. The CDR3 DNA follows: TGTGCCAGCAGCTTAGTCTGGACAGGTGTTACCTCTGGCACAGATACGCAGTATTTT.

This clonotype occurred many times. The rearrangement joins TRBV28 to TRBJ1-4; D ambiguous. Germline CDR1 is MDHEN and CDR2 is SYDVKM. The germline V and J ends were trimmed by 1 base and 8 bases, with 2 bases remaining between them. The CDR3 covers 11 residues. CDR3 region: CASSLSEKLFF. CDR3 sequence (DNA): TGTGCCAGCAGTTTATCGGAAAAACTGTTTTTT.

The chain couples TRBV27 to TRBJ1-6; D is ambiguous. V lost 5 bases and J lost 3, with 14 bases in between. The germline CDR1 and CDR2 sequences are MNHEY and SMNVEV (reference sequence). This CDR3 comprises 16 residues. The CDR3 bases are TGTGCCAGCAGTCCCGGCGGAGCAAACTATAATTCACCCCTCCACTTT. Amino acids: CASSPGGANYNSPLHF.

V is TRBV3-1 and J is TRBJ2-1; TRBD2 matches 12 bases. With 3 bases clipped from V and 7 bases from J, the junction kept 1 base outside the gene matches. The CDR3 is 14 residues long. Germline V gene data show CDR1 as LGHDT and CDR2 as YNNKEL (reference sequence). CDR3 loop: CASSQGLAGNEQFF. In DNA, the CDR3 is TGTGCCAGCAGCCAGGGACTAGCGGGTAATGAGCAGTTCTTC.

By share, this clonotype ranks as medium-sized. CDR3 amino acids: CASSSGTGSPLHF. Written as DNA, the CDR3 is TGTGCCAGCAGTTCCGGGACAGGTTCACCCCTCCACTTT. The genes are TRBV28 and TRBJ1-6, with TRBD1 matching over 8 bases. The J segment lost 9 bases and the V segment lost 4 bases, leaving 2 bases of the junction unmatched. The CDR3 runs to 13 residues. The germline V gene has CDR1 MDHEN and CDR2 SYDVKM. The full variable domain, its missing parts supplied by reference TRBV28 and TRBJ1-6, is DVKVTQSSRYLVKRTGEKVFLECVQDMDHENMFWYRQDPGLGLRLIYFSYDVKMKEKGDIPEGYSVSREKKERFSLILESASTNQTSMYLCASSSGTGSPLHFGNGTRLTVT.